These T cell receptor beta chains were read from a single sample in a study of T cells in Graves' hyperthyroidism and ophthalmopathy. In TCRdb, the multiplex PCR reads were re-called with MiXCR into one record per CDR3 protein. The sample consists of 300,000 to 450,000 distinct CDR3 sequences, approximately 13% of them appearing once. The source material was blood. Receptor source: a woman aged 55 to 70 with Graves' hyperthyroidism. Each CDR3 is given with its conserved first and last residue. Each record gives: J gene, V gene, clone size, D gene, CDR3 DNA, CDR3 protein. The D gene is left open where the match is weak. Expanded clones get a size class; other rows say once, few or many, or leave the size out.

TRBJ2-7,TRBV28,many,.,TGTGCCAGCAGTTTGGTTGGGATACGAAACTACGAGCAGTACTTC,CASSLVGIRNYEQYF
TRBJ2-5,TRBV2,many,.,TGTGCCAGCAGTGCCTCCCGAGGCGCCGGTGAGACCCAGTACTTC,CASSASRGAGETQYF
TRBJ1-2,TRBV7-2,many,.,TGTGCCAGCAGCTTCTGGGGGGAATCTGGCTACACCTTC,CASSFWGESGYTF
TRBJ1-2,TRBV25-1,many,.,TGTGCCAGCAGTGGCGGGGACATGCACTATGGCTACACCTTC,CASSGGDMHYGYTF
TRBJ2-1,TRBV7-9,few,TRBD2,TGTGCCAGCAGCAAACCCGGGACTAGCGGGAGTCCAGGTGAGCAGTTCTTC,CASSKPGTSGSPGEQFF
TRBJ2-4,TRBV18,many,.,TGTGCCAGCTCACCAGTTACGATGGACATTCAGTACTTC,CASSPVTMDIQYF
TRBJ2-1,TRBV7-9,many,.,TGTGCCAGCAGTTTGGCACAGGGTAAGCAGTTCTTC,CASSLAQGKQFF
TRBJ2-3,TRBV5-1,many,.,TGCGCCAGCAGCCGCCAGCCCGGGACTCCAGATACGCAGTATTTT,CASSRQPGTPDTQYF
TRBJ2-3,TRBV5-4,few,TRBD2,TGTGCCAGCAGCCAACTAGCGGGAGGGAGCACAGATACGCAGTATTTT,CASSQLAGGSTDTQYF
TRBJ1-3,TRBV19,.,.,TGTGCCAGTAGTATTGTTGCAGAAGTAGGAAACACCATATATTTT,CASSIVAEVGNTIYF
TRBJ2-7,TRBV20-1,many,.,TGCAGTGCTAGAGATGAAGGGGGGACCAGCGGCTACGAGCAGTACTTC,CSARDEGGTSGYEQYF
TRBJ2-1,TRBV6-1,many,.,TGTGCCAGCAGCCAGGGACACCGGGGCAATGAGCAGTTCTTC,CASSQGHRGNEQFF
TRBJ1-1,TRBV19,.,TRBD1,TGTGCCAGTAGTGGACAGGGGGCTGTGAACACTGAAGCTTTCTTT,CASSGQGAVNTEAFF
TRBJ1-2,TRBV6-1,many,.,TGTGCCAGCAGTTCGAACAGACGTAGCGGCTACACCTTC,CASSSNRRSGYTF
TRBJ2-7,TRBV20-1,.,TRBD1,TGCAGTGCGACCCGGACAGGTTCTGACGAGCAGTACTTC,CSATRTGSDEQYF
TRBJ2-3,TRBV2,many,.,TGTGCCAGCAGTGAAGCGCTTGGGATTCCCGGCACAGATACGCAGTATTTT,CASSEALGIPGTDTQYF
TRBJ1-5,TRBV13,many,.,TGTGCCAGCAGCTTAAACCGCAATCAGCCCCAGCATTTT,CASSLNRNQPQHF
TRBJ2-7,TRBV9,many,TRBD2,TGTGCCAGCAGCGTCCTAGCGGGAGAAGCGTGGGAGCAGTACTTC,CASSVLAGEAWEQYF
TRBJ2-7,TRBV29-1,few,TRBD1,TGCAGCGTCCGGACAGGTAGAAATTACGAGCAGTACTTC,CSVRTGRNYEQYF
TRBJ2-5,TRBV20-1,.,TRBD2,TGCAGTGCTAGAGATCGCCCTAGCGGGGTAGGAGAGACCCAGTACTTC,CSARDRPSGVGETQYF
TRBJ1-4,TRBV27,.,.,TGTGCCAGCAGTCACGTCCACTCAAATGAAAAACTGTTTTTT,CASSHVHSNEKLFF
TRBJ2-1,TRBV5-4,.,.,TGTGCCAGCAGCCCCCTTGCTCAATCATACAATGAGCAGTTCTTC,CASSPLAQSYNEQFF
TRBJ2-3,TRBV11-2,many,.,TGTGCCAGCAGCAGCAGGGACTGGAGGGATACGCAGTATTTT,CASSSRDWRDTQYF
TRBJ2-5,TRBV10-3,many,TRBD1,TGTGCCATCAGCGGCCGGGACAGGGATTTGGAGACCCAGTACTTC,CAISGRDRDLETQYF
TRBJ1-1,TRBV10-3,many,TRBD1,TGTGCCATCAGGGGACAGTTTAACACTGAAGCTTTCTTT,CAIRGQFNTEAFF
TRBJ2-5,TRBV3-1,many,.,TGTGCCAGCAGCCAACAGACTAGTGGGTATCAAGAGACCCAGTACTTC,CASSQQTSGYQETQYF